This T cell receptor (beta chain) was obtained from a study of control samples from healthy donors and cancer patients. Assay: immunoSEQ multiplex PCR; the TCRdb copy retains only in-frame clones and omits some. Of roughly 190,000 clones listed, roughly nine tenths are singletons. The CDR3 contains 14 residues. The V and J ends lost 3 bases and 7 bases, in that order; junction bases with no gene match: 7. Germline CDR1 is MNHNS and CDR2 is SASEGT. This receptor was taken from a man aged 25-45 years in good health. Sequenced: blood. The chain recombines TRBV6-1 with TRBJ2-7, with 9 positions matching TRBD1. The CDR3 protein is CASSDDRGAWEQYF. The CDR3 bases are TGTGCCAGCAGTGATGACAGGGGGGCCTGGGAGCAGTACTTC.